The 8 T cell receptor beta chains below all came from one sample that was sequenced in a study of cytomegalovirus exposure and HLA in healthy donors. Using immunoSEQ multiplex PCR, the repertoire was profiled, and TCRdb retains in-frame clones only, with some absent. The sample has 160,000 or so clones, roughly 84% seen once; the top ten hold 9.5% to 13%. Input material: PBMCs. All receptors come from a man younger than 45 in good health and CMV-seropositive.

The chain uses TRBV6-1 and TRBJ2-7, with 8 nucleotides matching TRBD2. Germline assignment: CDR1 MNHNS and CDR2 SASEGT. CDR3 length: 13 amino acids. V gave up 6 bases and J gave up 0 bases; unmatched junction bases: 1. The CDR3 coding sequence is TGTGCCAGCAGCGGACTAGCCTCCTACGAGCAGTACTTC. Translation: CASSGLASYEQYF.

The V call is TRBV6-6, the J call TRBJ2-2; 9 bases line up with TRBD2. This CDR3 is 14 amino acids long. CDR1 and CDR2 (germline): MNHNY, SVGAGI (reference sequence). J was trimmed by 5 bases and V by 4 bases; bases with no gene match: 2. In DNA form, the CDR3 reads TGTGCCAGCAGTTTAGCGGGAGAGACCGGGGAGCTGTTTTTT. Protein: CASSLAGETGELFF.

CDR3 sequence reads: CASSPSGSGNTIYF. The CDR3 bases are TGTGCCAGCAGTCCCTCGGGCTCTGGAAACACCATATATTTT. The J gene is TRBJ1-3, the V gene TRBV28; D is ambiguous. There are 14 residues in the CDR3. The ends were cut back, 5 bases at V and 0 bases at J, with 8 bases in the middle. Germline assignment: CDR1 MDHEN and CDR2 SYDVKM.

The rearrangement joins TRBV7-9 to TRBJ2-7; 9 bases agree with TRBD2. Germline CDR1 and CDR2: SEHNR and FQNEAQ (reference sequence). Trimming took 1 base from V and 7 from J; bases not matched to a gene: 11. The CDR3 is 16 residues long. The CDR3 reads CASSLGGLAGPEEQYF. The CDR3 DNA reads TGTGCCAGCAGCTTAGGAGGTCTAGCGGGACCTGAGGAGCAGTACTTC. Supplemented by reference TRBV7-9 and TRBJ2-7, the full variable domain reads DTGVSQNPRHKITKRGQNVTFRCDPISEHNRLYWYRQTLGQGPEFLTYFQNEAQLEKSRLLSDRFSAERPKGSFSTLEIQRTEQGDSAMYLCASSLGGLAGPEEQYFGPGTRLTVT.

This clone was seen once. The chain joins TRBV6-6 to TRBJ2-3; tentatively, D is TRBD1 (6 bases). The CDR3 is made up of 15 amino acids. CDR1 is MNHNY and CDR2 is SVGAGI in the germline V gene (reference sequence). Trimming took 0 bases from V and 0 from J, leaving 7 bases between them. The CDR3 region is CASSYSGTSTDTQYF. Here the CDR3 DNA reads TGTGCCAGCAGTTACTCTGGGACAAGCACAGATACGCAGTATTTT.

V gene TRBV13 combines with J gene TRBJ2-1; no reliable D call. The CDR3 length is 14 residues. Germline V gene lookup returns CDR1 PRHDT and CDR2 FYEKMQ (reference sequence). Trimming removed 5 bases at V and 7 bases at J, with 15 bases between. The CDR3 loop reads CASSPSRRLNEQFF. CDR3 DNA: TGTGCCAGCAGCCCCTCCCGCAGGCTTAATGAGCAGTTCTTC.

The chain uses TRBV5-5 and TRBJ2-7, with 9 bases identical to TRBD2. Germline CDR1 SGHKS, CDR2 YYEKEE (reference sequence). The CDR3 has 15 residues. V dropped 1 base and J dropped 1; count of bases not matched to a gene: 3. The CDR3 loop reads CASSLRLADSYEQYF. The CDR3 nucleotides read TGTGCCAGCAGCTTGCGACTAGCGGATTCCTACGAGCAGTACTTC. Based on the CDR3 plus reference TRBV5-5 and TRBJ2-7, the full variable domain is DAGVTQSPTHLIKTRGQQVTLRCSPISGHKSVSWYQQVLGQGPQFIFQYYEKEERGRGNFPDRFSARQFPNYSSELNVNALLLGDSALYLCASSLRLADSYEQYFGPGTRLTVT.

The chain employs TRBV28 and TRBJ2-7; D is unresolved. V lost 6 bases and J lost 5, with 14 bases in between. The germline CDR1 and CDR2 sequences are MDHEN and SYDVKM. The CDR3 consists of 13 residues. CDR3 coding DNA: TGTGCCAGCAGCTCCTCAACCCTAGACGAGCAGTACTTC. Its translation is CASSSSTLDEQYF.